This TCR beta chain was recovered during a study of OX40 agonist ivuxolimab in advanced cancers. Clones were read by immunoSEQ multiplex PCR, and TCRdb kept only the in-frame ones, dropping some. The sample lists approximately 35,000 clones; 65% to 80% were seen once. J lost 5 bases, V lost 6 bases, and 3 bases had no gene match. The length of the CDR3 is 11 residues. The germline V gene has CDR1 DFQATT and CDR2 SNEGSKA (reference sequence). The receptor's source is an adult with an advanced solid tumor such as melanoma, head and neck, liver or kidney cancer. This specimen consisted of CD4+ or CD8+ T cells sorted from blood, obtained in a trial of the OX40 agonist ivuxolimab. This chain connects TRBV20-1 to TRBJ2-5, with 7 positions matching TRBD2. The CDR3 loop reads CSAGGRETQYF. In DNA form, the CDR3 reads TGCAGTGCGGGAGGGAGGGAGACCCAGTACTTC.